What follows describes a single T cell receptor beta chain. Its cognate antigen is unknown. The record originates from a study of OX40 agonist ivuxolimab in advanced cancers. Assay used: immunoSEQ multiplex PCR; TCRdb lists only in-frame clones, some missing. This table has approximately 73,000 clones, roughly nine tenths appearing once. Peripheral blood came from all dose cohorts at three timepoints. The germline V gene encodes CDR1 MNHNY and CDR2 SVGAGI (reference sequence). V gave up 2 bases and J gave up 8 bases; unmatched junction bases: 5. The CDR3 consists of 13 residues. Whole-study findings and limits: Researchers did not determine the expanded peripheral T cells' antigen specificity. Relative to CD4+, CD8+ T cells held more expanded clones on average.

The receptor comes from an adult with an advanced solid tumor such as melanoma, head and neck, liver or kidney cancer. The rearrangement links TRBV6-6 to TRBJ1-2; 7 bases map to TRBD1. This specimen was CD4+ or CD8+ T cells sorted from blood, taken in a trial of the OX40 agonist ivuxolimab. In nucleotides, the CDR3 is TGTGCCAGCAGTTACCTCGACAGGGAGGGCTACACCTTC. Translated: CASSYLDREGYTF.